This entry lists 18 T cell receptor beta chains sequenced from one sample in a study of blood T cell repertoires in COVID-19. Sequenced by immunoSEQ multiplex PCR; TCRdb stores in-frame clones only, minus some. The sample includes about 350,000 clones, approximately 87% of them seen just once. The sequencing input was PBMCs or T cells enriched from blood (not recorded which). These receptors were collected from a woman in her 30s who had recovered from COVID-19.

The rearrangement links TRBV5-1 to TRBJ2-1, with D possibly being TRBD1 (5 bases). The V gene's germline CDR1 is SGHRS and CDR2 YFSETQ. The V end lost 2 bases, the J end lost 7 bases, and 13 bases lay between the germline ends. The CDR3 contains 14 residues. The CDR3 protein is CASSLEAGLNEQFF. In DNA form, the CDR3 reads TGCGCCAGCAGCTTAGAGGCAGGGTTGAATGAGCAGTTCTTC. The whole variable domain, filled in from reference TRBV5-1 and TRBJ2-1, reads KAGVTQTPRYLIKTRGQQVTLSCSPISGHRSVSWYQQTPGQGLQFLFEYFSETQRNKGNFPGRFSGRQFSNSRSEMNVSTLELGDSALYLCASSLEAGLNEQFFGPGTRLTVL.

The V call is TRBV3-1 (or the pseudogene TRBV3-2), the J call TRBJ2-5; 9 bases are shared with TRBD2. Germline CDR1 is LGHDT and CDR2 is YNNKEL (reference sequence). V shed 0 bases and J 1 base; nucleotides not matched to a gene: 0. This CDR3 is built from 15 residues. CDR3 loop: CASSQELAGQETQYF. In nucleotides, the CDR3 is TGTGCCAGCAGCCAAGAACTAGCGGGCCAAGAGACCCAGTACTTC.

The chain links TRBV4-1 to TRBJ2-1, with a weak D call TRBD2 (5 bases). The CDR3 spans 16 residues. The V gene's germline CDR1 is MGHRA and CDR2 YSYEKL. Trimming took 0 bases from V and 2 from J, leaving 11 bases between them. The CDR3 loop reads CASSQEVGSAYNEQFF. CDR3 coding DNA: TGCGCCAGCAGCCAAGAAGTTGGTAGCGCCTACAATGAGCAGTTCTTC.

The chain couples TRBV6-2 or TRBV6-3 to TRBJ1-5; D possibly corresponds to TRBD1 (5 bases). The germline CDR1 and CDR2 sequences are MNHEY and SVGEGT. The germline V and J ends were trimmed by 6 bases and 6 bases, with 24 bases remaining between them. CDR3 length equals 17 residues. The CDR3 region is CASSPFSTVNLGQPQHF. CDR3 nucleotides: TGTGCCAGCAGCCCCTTTTCGACAGTTAATCTGGGTCAGCCCCAGCATTTT.

CDR3 loop: CASSLASSRNGYTF. CDR3 nucleotide sequence: TGTGCCAGCAGCTTAGCGTCAAGCAGGAACGGCTACACCTTC. This rearrangement joins TRBV7-9 to TRBJ1-2; D gene uncertain. This CDR3 has 14 amino acids. V was clipped by 0 bases and J by 8 bases, with 13 bases between them. Germline V lookup: CDR1 SEHNR, CDR2 FQNEAQ (reference sequence).

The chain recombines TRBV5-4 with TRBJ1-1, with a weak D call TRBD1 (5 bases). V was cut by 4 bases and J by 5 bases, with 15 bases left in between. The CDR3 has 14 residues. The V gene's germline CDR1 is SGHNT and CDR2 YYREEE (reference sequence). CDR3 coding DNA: TGTGCCAGCAGCCCGGGACCCGGAGGGACTGAAGCTTTCTTT. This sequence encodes CASSPGPGGTEAFF.

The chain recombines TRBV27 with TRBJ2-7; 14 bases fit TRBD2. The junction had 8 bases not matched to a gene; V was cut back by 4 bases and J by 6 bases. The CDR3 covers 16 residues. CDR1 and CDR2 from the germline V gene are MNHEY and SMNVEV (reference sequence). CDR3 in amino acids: CASSSPRLAGGREQYF. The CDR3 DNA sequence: TGTGCCAGCAGTTCCCCCCGACTAGCGGGGGGGCGCGAGCAGTACTTC.

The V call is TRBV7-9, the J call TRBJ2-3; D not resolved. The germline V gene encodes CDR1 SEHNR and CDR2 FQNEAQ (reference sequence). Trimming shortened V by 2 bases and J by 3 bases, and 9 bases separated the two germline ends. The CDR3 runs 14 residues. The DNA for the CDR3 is TGTGCCAGCAGCTTAACGTCCACAACAGATACGCAGTATTTT. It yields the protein CASSLTSTTDTQYF.

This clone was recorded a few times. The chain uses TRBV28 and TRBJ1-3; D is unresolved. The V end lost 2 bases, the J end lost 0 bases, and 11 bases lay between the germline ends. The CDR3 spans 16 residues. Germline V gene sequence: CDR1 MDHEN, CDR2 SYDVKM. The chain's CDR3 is CASSLRSLSSGNTIYF. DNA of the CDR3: TGTGCCAGCAGTTTACGGTCCCTTTCCTCTGGAAACACCATATATTTT.

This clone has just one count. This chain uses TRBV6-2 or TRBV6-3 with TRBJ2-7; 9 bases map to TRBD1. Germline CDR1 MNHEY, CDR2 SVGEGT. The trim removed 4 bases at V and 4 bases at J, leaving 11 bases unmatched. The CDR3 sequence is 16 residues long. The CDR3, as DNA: TGTGCCAGCAGTTCTTCCGGGACAGGGCTTTTGTACGAGCAGTACTTC. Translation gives CASSSSGTGLLYEQYF.

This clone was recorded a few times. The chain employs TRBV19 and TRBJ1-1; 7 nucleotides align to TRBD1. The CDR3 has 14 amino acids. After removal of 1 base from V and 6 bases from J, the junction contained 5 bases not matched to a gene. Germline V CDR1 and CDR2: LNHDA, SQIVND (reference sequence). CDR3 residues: CASSIATTGAEAFF. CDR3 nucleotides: TGTGCCAGTAGTATAGCGACAACAGGGGCTGAAGCTTTCTTT.

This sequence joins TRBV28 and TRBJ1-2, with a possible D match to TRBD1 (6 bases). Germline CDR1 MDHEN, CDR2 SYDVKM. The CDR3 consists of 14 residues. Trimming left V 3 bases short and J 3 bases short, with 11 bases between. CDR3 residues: CASSFGGGDYGYTF. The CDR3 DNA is TGTGCCAGCAGTTTCGGGGGGGGCGACTATGGCTACACCTTC.

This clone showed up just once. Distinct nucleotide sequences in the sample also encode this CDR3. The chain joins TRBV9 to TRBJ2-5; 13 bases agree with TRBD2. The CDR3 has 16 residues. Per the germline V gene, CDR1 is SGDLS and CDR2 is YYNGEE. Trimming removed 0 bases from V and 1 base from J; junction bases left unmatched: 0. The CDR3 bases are TGTGCCAGCAGCGTAGGACTAGCGGGAGGCCAAGAGACCCAGTACTTC. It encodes CASSVGLAGGQETQYF.

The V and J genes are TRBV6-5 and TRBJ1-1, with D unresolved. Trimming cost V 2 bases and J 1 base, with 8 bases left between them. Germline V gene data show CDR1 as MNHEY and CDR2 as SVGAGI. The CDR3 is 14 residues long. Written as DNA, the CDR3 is TGTGCCAGCAGTTACCATGCGGCGAACACTGAAGCTTTCTTT. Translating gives CASSYHAANTEAFF.

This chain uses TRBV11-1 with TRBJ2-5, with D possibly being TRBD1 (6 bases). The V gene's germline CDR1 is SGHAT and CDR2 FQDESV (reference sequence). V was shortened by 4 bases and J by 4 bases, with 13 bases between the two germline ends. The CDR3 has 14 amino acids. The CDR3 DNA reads TGTGCCAGCAGCTCGCCGGGACACTCAGAGACCCAGTACTTC. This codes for CASSSPGHSETQYF.

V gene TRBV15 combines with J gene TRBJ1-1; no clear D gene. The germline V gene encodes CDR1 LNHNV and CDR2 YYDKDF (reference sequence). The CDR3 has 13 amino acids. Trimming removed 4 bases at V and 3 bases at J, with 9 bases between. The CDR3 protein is CATSTNRDTEAFF. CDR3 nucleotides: TGTGCCACCAGCACCAATCGGGACACTGAAGCTTTCTTT.

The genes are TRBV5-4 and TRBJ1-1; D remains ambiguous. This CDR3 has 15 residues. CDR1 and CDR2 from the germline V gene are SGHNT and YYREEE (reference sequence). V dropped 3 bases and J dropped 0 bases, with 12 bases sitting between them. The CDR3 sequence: CASSYPDKLNTEAFF. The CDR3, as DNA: TGTGCCAGCAGCTATCCAGACAAGCTGAACACTGAAGCTTTCTTT.

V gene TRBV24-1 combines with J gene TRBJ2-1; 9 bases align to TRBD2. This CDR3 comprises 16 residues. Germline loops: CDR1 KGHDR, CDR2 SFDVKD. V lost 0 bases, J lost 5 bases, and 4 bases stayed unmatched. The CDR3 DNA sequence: TGTGCCACCAGTGATTTGAAGCTAGCGGGGAACAATGAGCAGTTCTTC. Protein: CATSDLKLAGNNEQFF.